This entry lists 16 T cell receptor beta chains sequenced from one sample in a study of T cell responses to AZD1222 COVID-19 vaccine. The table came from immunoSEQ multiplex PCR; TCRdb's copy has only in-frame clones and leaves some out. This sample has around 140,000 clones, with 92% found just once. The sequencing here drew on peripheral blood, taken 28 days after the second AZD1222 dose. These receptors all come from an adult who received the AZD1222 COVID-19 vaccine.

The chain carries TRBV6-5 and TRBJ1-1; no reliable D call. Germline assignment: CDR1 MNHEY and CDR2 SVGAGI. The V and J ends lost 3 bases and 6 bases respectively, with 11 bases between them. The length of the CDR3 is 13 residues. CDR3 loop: CASSYGRSPEAFF. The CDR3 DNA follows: TGTGCCAGCAGTTATGGGAGGTCGCCTGAAGCTTTCTTT.

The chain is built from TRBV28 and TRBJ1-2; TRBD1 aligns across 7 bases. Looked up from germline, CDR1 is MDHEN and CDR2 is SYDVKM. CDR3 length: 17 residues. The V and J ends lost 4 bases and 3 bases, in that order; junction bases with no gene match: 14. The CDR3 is CASSSMDRPVMDYGYTF. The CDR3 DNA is TGTGCCAGCAGTTCGATGGACAGGCCGGTTATGGACTATGGCTACACCTTC.

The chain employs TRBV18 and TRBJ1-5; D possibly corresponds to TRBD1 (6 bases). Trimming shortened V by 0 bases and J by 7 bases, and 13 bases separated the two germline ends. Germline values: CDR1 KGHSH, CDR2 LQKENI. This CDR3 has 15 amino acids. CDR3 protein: CASSPPGRGGQPQHF. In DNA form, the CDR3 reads TGTGCCAGCTCACCACCGGGCAGGGGTGGACAGCCCCAGCATTTT.

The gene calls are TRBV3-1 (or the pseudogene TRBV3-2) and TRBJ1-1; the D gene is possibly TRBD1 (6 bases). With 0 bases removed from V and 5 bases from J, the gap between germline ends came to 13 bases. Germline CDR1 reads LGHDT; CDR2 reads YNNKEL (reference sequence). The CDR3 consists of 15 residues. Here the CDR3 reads CASSQEVGAGTEAFF. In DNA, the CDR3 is TGTGCCAGCAGCCAAGAGGTGGGGGCAGGGACTGAAGCTTTCTTT.

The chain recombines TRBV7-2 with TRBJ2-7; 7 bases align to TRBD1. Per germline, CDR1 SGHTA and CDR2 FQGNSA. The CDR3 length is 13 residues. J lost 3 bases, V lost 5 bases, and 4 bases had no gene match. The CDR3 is CASSLRQGYEQYV. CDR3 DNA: TGTGCCAGCAGCCTACGACAGGGCTACGAGCAGTACGTC.

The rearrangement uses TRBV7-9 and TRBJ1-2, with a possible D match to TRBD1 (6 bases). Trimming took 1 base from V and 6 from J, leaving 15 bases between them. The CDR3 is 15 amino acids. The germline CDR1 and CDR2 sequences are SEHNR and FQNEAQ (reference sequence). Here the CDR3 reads CASSLEGARGDGYTF. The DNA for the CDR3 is TGTGCCAGCAGCTTAGAAGGGGCCAGGGGAGATGGCTACACCTTC.

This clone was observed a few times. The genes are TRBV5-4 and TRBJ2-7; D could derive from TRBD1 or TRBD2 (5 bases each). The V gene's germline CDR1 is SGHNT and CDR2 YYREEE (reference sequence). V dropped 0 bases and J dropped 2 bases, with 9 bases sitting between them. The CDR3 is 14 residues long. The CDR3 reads CASSLDQGAYEQYF. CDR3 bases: TGTGCCAGCAGCTTGGACCAGGGAGCCTACGAGCAGTACTTC.

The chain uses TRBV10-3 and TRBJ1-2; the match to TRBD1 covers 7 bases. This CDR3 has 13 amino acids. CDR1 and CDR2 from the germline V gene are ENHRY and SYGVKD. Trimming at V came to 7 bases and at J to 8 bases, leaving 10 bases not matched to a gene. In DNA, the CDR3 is TGTGCCATCATTGATACAGGGGTCCGGGGCTACACCTTC. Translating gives CAIIDTGVRGYTF.

The CDR3 protein is CASSLDPGAYEQYF. DNA of the CDR3: TGTGCCAGCAGTTTGGACCCAGGGGCCTACGAGCAGTACTTC. The chain joins TRBV27 to TRBJ2-7; perhaps TRBD1 as D (6 bases). This CDR3 comprises 14 residues. Trimming cost V 3 bases and J 2 bases, with 11 bases left between them. Germline V gene data show CDR1 as MNHEY and CDR2 as SMNVEV (reference sequence).

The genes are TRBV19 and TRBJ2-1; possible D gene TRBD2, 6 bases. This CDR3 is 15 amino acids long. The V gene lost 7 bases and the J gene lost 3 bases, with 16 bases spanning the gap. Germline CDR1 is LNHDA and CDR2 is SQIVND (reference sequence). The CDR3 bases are TGTGCCAGTACCCTGGGGCTAGCGAGCTACAATGAGCAGTTCTTC. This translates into CASTLGLASYNEQFF.

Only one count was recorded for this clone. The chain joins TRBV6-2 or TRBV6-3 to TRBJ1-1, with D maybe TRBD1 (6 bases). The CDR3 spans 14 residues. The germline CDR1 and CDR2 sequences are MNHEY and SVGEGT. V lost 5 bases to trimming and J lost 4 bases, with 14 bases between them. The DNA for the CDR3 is TGTGCCAGCAGTAACGAACAGGGAGCCACTGAAGCTTTCTTT. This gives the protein CASSNEQGATEAFF.

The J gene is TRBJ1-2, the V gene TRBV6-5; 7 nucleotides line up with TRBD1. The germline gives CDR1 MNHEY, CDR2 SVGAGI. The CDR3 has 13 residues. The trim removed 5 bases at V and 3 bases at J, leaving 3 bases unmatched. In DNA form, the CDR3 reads TGTGCCAGCAGTACCGGGACAGACTATGGCTACACCTTC. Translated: CASSTGTDYGYTF.

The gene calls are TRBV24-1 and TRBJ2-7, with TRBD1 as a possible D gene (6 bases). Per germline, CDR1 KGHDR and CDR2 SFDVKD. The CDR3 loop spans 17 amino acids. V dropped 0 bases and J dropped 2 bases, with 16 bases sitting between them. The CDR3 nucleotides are TGTGCCACCAGTGATTTGCACAGGGAGTCCGAGACCTACGAGCAGTACTTC. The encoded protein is CATSDLHRESETYEQYF.

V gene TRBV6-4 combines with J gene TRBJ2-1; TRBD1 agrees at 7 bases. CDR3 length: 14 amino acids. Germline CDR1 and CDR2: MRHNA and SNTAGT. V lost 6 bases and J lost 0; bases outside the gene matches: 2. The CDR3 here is CASRQGSSYNEQFF. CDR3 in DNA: TGTGCCAGCAGACAGGGGAGCTCCTACAATGAGCAGTTCTTC.

The CDR3 spells CATSDRMEYNEQFF. The CDR3 DNA reads as TGTGCCACCAGTGATCGTATGGAGTACAATGAGCAGTTCTTC. This chain connects TRBV24-1 to TRBJ2-1, with D unresolved. Germline CDR1 and CDR2: KGHDR and SFDVKD. Trimming cost V 3 bases and J 4 bases, with 9 bases left between them. CDR3 size: 14 residues.

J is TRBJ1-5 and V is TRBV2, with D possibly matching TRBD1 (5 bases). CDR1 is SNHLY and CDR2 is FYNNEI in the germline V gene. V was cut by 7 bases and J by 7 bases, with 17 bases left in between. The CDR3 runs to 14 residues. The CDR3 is CASIREKEGQPQHF. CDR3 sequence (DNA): TGTGCCAGCATCCGAGAAAAGGAGGGGCAGCCCCAGCATTTT.